The sequence of this T cell receptor (beta chain) was determined in a study of blood T cells in healthy people across ages. In germline, CDR1 is SNHLY, CDR2 FYNNEI. This CDR3 is 13 amino acids long. V shed 2 bases and J shed 8 bases, with 12 bases lying between them. Study-level findings and limits: Age showed a roughly linear inverse relationship with TCR beta diversity per million T cells.

The authors ran a second PCR of roughly 7 to 11 cycles using a sample-barcoded 5' primer and a J-beta primer mix. MiXCR, applied by TCRdb to the 5' RACE reads, yields one record per CDR3 protein. The repertoire holds about 1.6 million distinct CDR3 sequences, with about 31% as singletons. With respect to this clonotype: Its antigen is undetermined.

This clonotype was sampled from a woman in her 30s in good health. Source material: blood. The chain joins TRBV2 to TRBJ1-2; D is perhaps TRBD1 (5 bases). DNA for the CDR3: TGTGCCAGCAGTGAATCAGGGTCTTTCGGCTACACCTTC. This encodes CASSESGSFGYTF.